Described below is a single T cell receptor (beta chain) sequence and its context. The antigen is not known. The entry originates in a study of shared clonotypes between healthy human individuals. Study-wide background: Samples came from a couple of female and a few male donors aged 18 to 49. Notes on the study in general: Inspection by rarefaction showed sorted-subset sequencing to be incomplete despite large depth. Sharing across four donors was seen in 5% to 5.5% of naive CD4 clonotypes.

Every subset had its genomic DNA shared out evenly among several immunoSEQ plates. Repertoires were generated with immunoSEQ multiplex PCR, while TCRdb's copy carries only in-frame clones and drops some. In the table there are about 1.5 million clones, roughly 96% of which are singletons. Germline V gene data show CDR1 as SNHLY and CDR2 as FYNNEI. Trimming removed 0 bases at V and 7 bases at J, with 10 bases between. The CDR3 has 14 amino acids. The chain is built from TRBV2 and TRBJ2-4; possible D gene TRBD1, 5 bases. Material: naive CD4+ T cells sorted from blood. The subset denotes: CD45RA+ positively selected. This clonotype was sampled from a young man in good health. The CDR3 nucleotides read TGTGCCAGCAGTGAAGCGACGAAGGGGAACATTCAGTACTTC. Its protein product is CASSEATKGNIQYF. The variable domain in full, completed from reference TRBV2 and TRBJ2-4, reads EPEVTQTPSHQVTQMGQEVILRCVPISNHLYFYWYRQILGQKVEFLVSFYNNEISEKSEIFDDQFSVERPDGSNFTLKIRSTKLEDSAMYFCASSEATKGNIQYFGAGTRLSVL.